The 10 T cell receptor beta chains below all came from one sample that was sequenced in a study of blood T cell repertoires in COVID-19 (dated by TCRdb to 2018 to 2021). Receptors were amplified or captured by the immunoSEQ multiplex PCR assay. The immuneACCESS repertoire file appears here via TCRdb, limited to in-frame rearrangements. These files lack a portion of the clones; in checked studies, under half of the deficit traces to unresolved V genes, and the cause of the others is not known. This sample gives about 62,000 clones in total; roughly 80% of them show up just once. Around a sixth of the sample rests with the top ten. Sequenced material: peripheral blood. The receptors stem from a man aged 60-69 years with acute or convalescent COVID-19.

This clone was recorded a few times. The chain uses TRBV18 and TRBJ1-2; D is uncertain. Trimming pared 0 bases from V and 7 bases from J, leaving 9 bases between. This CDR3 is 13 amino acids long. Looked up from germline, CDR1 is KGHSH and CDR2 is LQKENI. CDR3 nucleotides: TGTGCCAGCTCACCACCGTACTCTGGTGGCTACACCTTC. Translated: CASSPPYSGGYTF.

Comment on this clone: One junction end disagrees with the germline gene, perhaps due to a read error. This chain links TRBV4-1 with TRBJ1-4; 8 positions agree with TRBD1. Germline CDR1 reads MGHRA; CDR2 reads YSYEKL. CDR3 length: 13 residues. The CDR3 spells CACRGRGNEKLFF. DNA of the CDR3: TGCGCCTGCAGGGGGCGCGGTAATGAAAAACTGTTTTTT.

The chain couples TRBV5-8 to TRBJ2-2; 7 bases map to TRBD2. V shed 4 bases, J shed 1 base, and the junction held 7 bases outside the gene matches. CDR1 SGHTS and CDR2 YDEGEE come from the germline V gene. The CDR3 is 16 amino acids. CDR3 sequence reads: CASSLGERGNTGELFF. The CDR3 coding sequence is TGTGCCAGCAGCCTCGGGGAGCGGGGGAACACCGGGGAGCTGTTTTTT.

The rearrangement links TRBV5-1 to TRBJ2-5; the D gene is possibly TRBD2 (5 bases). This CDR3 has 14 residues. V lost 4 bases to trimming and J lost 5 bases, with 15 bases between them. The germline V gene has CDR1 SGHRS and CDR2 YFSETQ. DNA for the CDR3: TGCGCCAGCAGCCCCCGACTATCGGATGAGACCCAGTACTTC. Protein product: CASSPRLSDETQYF.

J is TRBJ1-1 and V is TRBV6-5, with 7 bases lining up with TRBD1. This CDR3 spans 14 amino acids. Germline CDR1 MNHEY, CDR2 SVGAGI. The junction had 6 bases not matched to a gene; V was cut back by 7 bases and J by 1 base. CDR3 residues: CASTSGTENTEAFF. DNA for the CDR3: TGTGCCAGCACCTCCGGGACAGAGAACACTGAAGCTTTCTTT.

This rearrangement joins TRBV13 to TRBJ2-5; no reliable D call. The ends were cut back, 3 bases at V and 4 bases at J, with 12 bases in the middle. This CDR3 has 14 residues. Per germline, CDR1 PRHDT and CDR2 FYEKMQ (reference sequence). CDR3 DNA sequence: TGTGCCAGCAGCTTCCGCGGCCTTGGAGAGACCCAGTACTTC. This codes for CASSFRGLGETQYF.

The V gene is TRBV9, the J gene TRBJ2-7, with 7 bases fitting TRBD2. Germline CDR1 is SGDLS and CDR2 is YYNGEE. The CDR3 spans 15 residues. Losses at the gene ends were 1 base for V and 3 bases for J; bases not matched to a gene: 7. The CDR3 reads CASSVSGGSIYEQYF. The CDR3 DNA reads TGTGCCAGCAGCGTAAGTGGCGGGAGTATCTACGAGCAGTACTTC.

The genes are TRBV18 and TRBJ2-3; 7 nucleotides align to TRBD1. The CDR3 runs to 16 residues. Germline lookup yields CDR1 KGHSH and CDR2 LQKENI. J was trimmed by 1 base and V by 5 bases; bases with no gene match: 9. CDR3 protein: CASSTGVGMGTDTQYF. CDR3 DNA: TGTGCCAGCTCAACAGGGGTTGGTATGGGCACAGATACGCAGTATTTT.

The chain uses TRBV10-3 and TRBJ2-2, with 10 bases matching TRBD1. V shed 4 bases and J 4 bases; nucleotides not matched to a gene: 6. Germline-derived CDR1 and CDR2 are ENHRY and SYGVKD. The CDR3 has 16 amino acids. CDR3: CAISGSGTGATGELFF. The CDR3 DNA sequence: TGTGCCATCAGTGGGTCCGGGACAGGGGCCACCGGGGAGCTGTTTTTT.

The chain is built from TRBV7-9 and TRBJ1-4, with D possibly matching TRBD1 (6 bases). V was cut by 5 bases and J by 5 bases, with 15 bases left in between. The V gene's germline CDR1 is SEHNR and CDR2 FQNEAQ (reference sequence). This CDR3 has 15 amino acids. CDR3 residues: CASSQADSYNEKLFF. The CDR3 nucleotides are TGTGCCAGCAGCCAGGCGGACAGTTACAATGAAAAACTGTTTTTT.